This T cell receptor (beta chain) was recorded in a study of cytomegalovirus exposure and HLA in healthy donors. Overall study results and limits: The majority of TCR sequences were rare, yet some public TCRs appeared in many donors.

Regarding this clone: No antigen is known for it. Other DNA sequences in this specimen translate into the identical CDR3.

Germline CDR1 reads SGHDN; CDR2 reads FVKESK. With 6 bases removed from V and 4 bases from J, the gap between germline ends came to 9 bases. The CDR3 has 12 amino acids. The primer mix had 60 Vbeta and 13 Jbeta primers. Profiling relied on immunoSEQ multiplex PCR, and the TCRdb table lists in-frame clones only, not all of them. Among more than 85,000 clones listed, around three quarters were seen once. Material for sequencing was PBMCs. The V gene is TRBV14, the J gene TRBJ1-2; D is unclear. The origin of this receptor is a woman aged 45-65 years in good health and CMV-seropositive. The CDR3 region has the DNA TGTGCCAGCAGTCAAACAAGCTATGGCTACACCTTC. It is translated as CASSQTSYGYTF.